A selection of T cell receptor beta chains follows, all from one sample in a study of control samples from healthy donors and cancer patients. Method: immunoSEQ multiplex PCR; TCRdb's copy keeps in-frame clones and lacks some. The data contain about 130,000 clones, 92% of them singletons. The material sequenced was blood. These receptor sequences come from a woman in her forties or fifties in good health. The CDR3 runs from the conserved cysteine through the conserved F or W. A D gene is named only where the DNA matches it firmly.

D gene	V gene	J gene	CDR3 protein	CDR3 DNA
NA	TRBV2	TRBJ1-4	CASSEDGQIINEKLFF	TGTGCCAGCAGTGAAGATGGACAGATTATAAATGAAAAACTGTTTTTT
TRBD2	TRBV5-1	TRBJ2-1	CASSEMASGGSEQFF	TGCGCCAGCAGCGAGATGGCTAGCGGGGGGTCTGAGCAGTTCTTC
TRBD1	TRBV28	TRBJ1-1	CASNPGGWTEAFF	TGTGCCAGCAACCCAGGGGGTTGGACTGAAGCTTTCTTT
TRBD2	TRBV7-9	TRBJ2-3	CASSLGRLADTDTQYF	TGTGCCAGCAGCTTAGGTCGGCTAGCGGACACAGATACGCAGTATTTT
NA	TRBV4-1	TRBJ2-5	CASSREGQREETQYF	TGCGCCAGCAGCCGAGAGGGACAAAGAGAGGAGACCCAGTACTTC
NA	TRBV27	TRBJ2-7	CASSLTGFREQYF	TGTGCCAGCAGTTTAACAGGGTTCCGCGAGCAGTACTTC
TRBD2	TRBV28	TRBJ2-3	CASSFLAGGRDTDTQYF	TGTGCCAGCAGTTTTTTGGCGGGAGGGCGGGACACAGATACGCAGTATTTT
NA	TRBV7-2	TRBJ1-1	CASSLPVNTEAFF	TGTGCCAGCAGCTTACCGGTGAACACTGAAGCTTTCTTT
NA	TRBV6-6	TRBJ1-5	CASSHRVHQPQHF	TGTGCCAGCAGCCACAGGGTTCATCAGCCCCAGCATTTT
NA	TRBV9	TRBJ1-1	CASSALLGTDTEAFF	TGTGCCAGCAGCGCCCTTCTTGGGACGGACACTGAAGCTTTCTTT